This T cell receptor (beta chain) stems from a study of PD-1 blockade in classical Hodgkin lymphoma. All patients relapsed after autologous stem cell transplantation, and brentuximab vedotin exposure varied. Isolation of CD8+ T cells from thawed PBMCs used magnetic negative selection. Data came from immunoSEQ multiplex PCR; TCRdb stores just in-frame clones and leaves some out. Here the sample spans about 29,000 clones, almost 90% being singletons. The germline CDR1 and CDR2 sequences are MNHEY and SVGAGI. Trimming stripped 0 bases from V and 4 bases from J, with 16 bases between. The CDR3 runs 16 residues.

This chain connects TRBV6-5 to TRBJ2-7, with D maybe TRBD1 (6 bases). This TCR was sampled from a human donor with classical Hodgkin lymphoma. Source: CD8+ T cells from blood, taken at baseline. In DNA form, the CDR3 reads TGTGCCAGCAGTTACTCGGGTACATTACAGGGTTACGAGCAGTACTTC. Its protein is CASSYSGTLQGYEQYF.